This entry is about one T cell receptor (beta chain). Libraries were prepared by immunoSEQ multiplex PCR; TCRdb keeps only in-frame clonotypes and omits some of them. Altogether 250,000 to 350,000 clones are present, approximately 83% being singletons, with the ten largest covering 3.5% to 5.5%. The data stem from a study of blood T cell repertoires in COVID-19. The CDR3 sequence is 15 residues long. Germline V gene data show CDR1 as MDHEN and CDR2 as SYDVKM. V lost 6 bases and J 0 bases, leaving 14 bases between the germline ends. This chain connects TRBV28 to TRBJ1-1; D perhaps matches TRBD1 (5 bases). The sequenced material came from PBMCs or T cells enriched from blood (not recorded which). The receptor was derived from a woman younger than 45 who had recovered from COVID-19. The CDR3 reads CASRSEQGLNTEAFF. CDR3 in DNA: TGTGCCAGCAGATCAGAGCAGGGCTTGAACACTGAAGCTTTCTTT.